This T cell receptor beta chain is drawn from a study of blood T cells in healthy people across ages. Study results and caveats: A roughly linear fall in TCR beta diversity per million T cells was seen with increasing age.

Together with a sample-barcoded 5' primer, a J-beta primer mix was included in a second PCR lasting roughly 7 to 11 cycles. From the 5' RACE reads, TCRdb called clonotypes with MiXCR, one entry per CDR3 protein. This table holds 600,000 to 1,000,000 distinct CDR3 sequences, roughly 60% found once. This CDR3 has 15 residues. V was trimmed by 6 bases and J by 5 bases, leaving 22 bases between them. Germline assignment: CDR1 SQVTM and CDR2 ANQGSEA. Each donor's blood draw was roughly 10 milliliters of peripheral blood. This clonotype was seen only a few times. The antigen remains undetermined. The source of this sequence is a man between 25 and 39 years old in good health. The chain recombines TRBV29-1 with TRBJ1-2, with a tentative D call TRBD1 (5 bases). The specimen sequenced was blood. In DNA, the CDR3 is TGCAGCGTCGTAGGAGGGGACCTTGGCCCATATGGCTACACCTTC. Residues: CSVVGGDLGPYGYTF.